Listed here are 18 T cell receptor beta chains from one sample, sequenced in a study of T cell responses to AZD1222 COVID-19 vaccine (dated by TCRdb to about 2021). The time point label, read with the paper, signifies: baseline before first vaccination. The library came from the immunoSEQ multiplex PCR assay. Sourced from immuneACCESS, this table was stored by TCRdb with only in-frame sequences that have V and J called. A share of the clones is absent; for the studies checked, an unresolved V gene accounts for under half, and the remainder has no known explanation. In this sample the table shows 140,000 to 150,000 clones, 91% of which occur a single time. Together, the top ten hold 4% to 6% of the sample. The sequencing here drew on peripheral blood, taken on day 0 of AZD1222 vaccination. The receptors were sampled from an adult in good health.

V is TRBV5-1 and J is TRBJ2-2; the match to TRBD1 covers 8 bases. V lost 6 bases to trimming and J lost 5 bases; unmatched junction nucleotides: 15. Per the germline V gene, CDR1 is SGHRS and CDR2 is YFSETQ. The CDR3 extends over 17 amino acids. CDR3 DNA: TGCGCCAGCACCCCTTCCTCTGGACAGGGTATAACCGGGGAGCTGTTTTTT. This codes for CASTPSSGQGITGELFF.

This clone was recorded once. The chain couples TRBV9 to TRBJ1-2; D call uncertain. CDR3 length equals 13 residues. Trimming took off 4 bases at V and 8 bases at J, with 15 bases between the two ends. Germline V lookup: CDR1 SGDLS, CDR2 YYNGEE. CDR3 in DNA: TGTGCCAGCAGCCCCAATCGATTTGCGGGCTACACCTTC. It yields the protein CASSPNRFAGYTF. Full variable domain (rest looked up from reference TRBV9 and TRBJ1-2): DSGVTQTPKHLITATGQRVTLRCSPRSGDLSVYWYQQSLDQGLQFLIQYYNGEERAKGNILERFSAQQFPDLHSELNLSSLELGDSALYFCASSPNRFAGYTFGSGTRLTVV.

This clone was seen a single time. Other DNA sequences in the same sample also yield this CDR3. The chain links TRBV5-1 to TRBJ1-1; no reliable D call. V shed 0 bases and J shed 0 bases, with 9 bases lying between them. From germline, CDR1 is SGHRS and CDR2 YFSETQ. CDR3 length equals 15 residues. As DNA, the CDR3 is TGCGCCAGCAGCTTGGCAGGCGGGATGAACACTGAAGCTTTCTTT. It translates to CASSLAGGMNTEAFF.

This sequence joins TRBV5-6 and TRBJ2-4; D might be TRBD2 (6 bases). CDR3 length: 14 amino acids. CDR1 SGHDT and CDR2 YYEEEE come from the germline V gene. V dropped 3 bases and J dropped 2 bases, with 9 bases sitting between them. CDR3 in amino acids: CASSSGGTKNIQYF. The DNA of the CDR3 is TGTGCCAGCAGCTCCGGCGGGACCAAAAACATTCAGTACTTC. The full variable domain, rest sourced from reference TRBV5-6 and TRBJ2-4, is DAGVTQSPTHLIKTRGQQVTLRCSPKSGHDTVSWYQQALGQGPQFIFQYYEEEERQRGNFPDRFSGHQFPNYSSELNVNALLLGDSALYLCASSSGGTKNIQYFGAGTRLSVL.

This clone was seen once. The chain joins TRBV18 to TRBJ1-3; D is unresolved. Germline CDR1 is KGHSH and CDR2 is LQKENI. Trimming removed 0 bases from V and 0 bases from J, with 12 bases in between. This CDR3 spans 17 amino acids. The CDR3 region has the DNA TGTGCCAGCTCACCACCTACCGGCTACCCCTCTGGAAACACCATATATTTT. Translation gives CASSPPTGYPSGNTIYF.

This clone has only one observation. V gene TRBV7-3 combines with J gene TRBJ2-2; 8 nucleotides agree with TRBD2. This CDR3 spans 16 amino acids. Germline CDR1 and CDR2: SGHTA and FQGTGA. The junction had 6 bases not matched to a gene; V was cut back by 2 bases and J by 4 bases. The CDR3 DNA reads as TGTGCCAGCAGCTTACGGAGCGGGAGTGGCACCGGGGAGCTGTTTTTT. Translation gives CASSLRSGSGTGELFF.

Details on this clone: Other DNA sequences in this sample translate to the same CDR3. This sequence joins TRBV27 and TRBJ1-5, with D uncertain. V was shortened by 5 bases and J by 4 bases, with 6 bases between the two germline ends. The CDR3 is 12 residues long. CDR1 is MNHEY and CDR2 is SMNVEV in the germline V gene (reference sequence). The CDR3 DNA is TGTGCCAGCAGTCCGTTGAATCAGCCCCAGCATTTT. Translation: CASSPLNQPQHF.

The chain combines TRBV6-5 with TRBJ2-5, with 12 bases lining up with TRBD2. The germline V gene has CDR1 MNHEY and CDR2 SVGAGI. The V gene end was trimmed by 6 bases and the J gene end by 4 bases; junction bases not matched to a gene: 6. This CDR3 region has 15 residues. The DNA of the CDR3 is TGTGCCAGCAGCAGACTAGCGGGAGTTCGAGAGACCCAGTACTTC. Translating gives CASSRLAGVRETQYF.

V is TRBV6-5 and J is TRBJ1-5, with D perhaps matching TRBD1 (5 bases). From germline, CDR1 is MNHEY and CDR2 SVGAGI. V was shortened by 7 bases and J by 2 bases, with 6 bases between the two germline ends. This CDR3 comprises 12 residues. The CDR3 here is CASKGGNQPQHF. The DNA for the CDR3 is TGTGCCAGCAAAGGGGGCAATCAGCCCCAGCATTTT.

CDR3 sequence reads: CSGNIRGRTEAFF. The CDR3 region has the DNA TGCAGCGGCAACATACGGGGACGCACTGAAGCTTTCTTT. The V call is TRBV29-1, the J call TRBJ1-1; tentative D call: TRBD1 (5 bases). The CDR3 runs to 13 residues. Germline CDR1 SQVTM, CDR2 ANQGSEA. The V end lost 7 bases, the J end lost 4 bases, and 16 bases lay between the germline ends.

This clone was picked up one time. This chain links TRBV27 with TRBJ1-1; no firm D call. The V gene's germline CDR1 is MNHEY and CDR2 SMNVEV (reference sequence). The CDR3 length is 15 residues. Trimming cost V 0 bases and J 6 bases, with 14 bases left between them. CDR3 DNA: TGTGCCAGCAGTTTATCGCCAGCGCCTACCGCTGAAGCTTTCTTT. Amino acid sequence: CASSLSPAPTAEAFF.

The chain recombines TRBV9 with TRBJ1-2; D is undetermined. The CDR3 has 14 amino acids. Germline assignment: CDR1 SGDLS and CDR2 YYNGEE. Deletions cut 4 bases from V and 6 bases from J, with 16 bases between. CDR3 in DNA: TGTGCCAGCAGCCTCGGAAATCCACGGGATGGCTACACCTTC. Its translation is CASSLGNPRDGYTF.

The chain joins TRBV21-1 to TRBJ1-5; the table's TRBD1 call for D was not verified on the DNA. TRBV21-1 is a recognized pseudogene. The CDR3 is 16 amino acids. Here the CDR3 DNA reads TGTGCCAGCAGCCCAGCCACAGGCACTAGCAATCAGCCCCAGCATTTT. It specifies CASSPATGTSNQPQHF.

CDR3 nucleotides: TGTGCCAGCAGTGGGAACACCGGGGAGCTGTTTTTT. This encodes CASSGNTGELFF. The chain combines TRBV28 with TRBJ2-2, with D uncertain. CDR1 MDHEN and CDR2 SYDVKM come from the germline V gene. V was shortened by 5 bases and J by 1 base, with 2 bases between the two germline ends. The CDR3 runs 12 residues.

The rearrangement joins TRBV4-2 to TRBJ1-4; D uncertain. The germline V and J ends were trimmed by 1 base and 5 bases, with 5 bases remaining between them. CDR1 is LGHNA, CDR2 YNFKEQ, per germline. This CDR3 contains 13 residues. The CDR3 sequence is CASSQVKNEKLFF. CDR3 sequence (DNA): TGTGCCAGCAGCCAAGTGAAAAATGAAAAACTGTTTTTT.

This chain joins TRBV3-1 (or the pseudogene TRBV3-2) and TRBJ2-7; the D call may be TRBD1 or TRBD2 (6 bases each). Germline V gene lookup returns CDR1 LGHDT and CDR2 YNNKEL (reference sequence). The CDR3 sequence is 15 residues long. V was clipped by 4 bases and J by 4 bases, with 17 bases between them. The CDR3 loop is CASSRLGGPGYEQYF. The CDR3 bases are TGTGCCAGCAGCCGCCTGGGGGGCCCGGGATACGAGCAGTACTTC.

The gene calls are TRBV5-1 and TRBJ1-4; D gene uncertain. CDR1 SGHRS and CDR2 YFSETQ come from the germline V gene. The CDR3 consists of 14 residues. V gave up 1 base and J gave up 6 bases, with 10 bases separating them. This chain's CDR3 is CASSLTAGDEKLFF. The CDR3 nucleotides read TGCGCCAGCAGCTTGACGGCAGGAGATGAAAAACTGTTTTTT.

The chain couples TRBV7-9 to TRBJ2-7, with 8 bases fitting TRBD1. The germline CDR1 and CDR2 sequences are SEHNR and FQNEAQ (reference sequence). The CDR3 totals 17 residues. Trimming took 3 bases from V and 5 from J; bases not matched to a gene: 15. CDR3 loop: CASSFTPRTGLRHEQYF. The DNA for the CDR3 is TGTGCCAGCAGCTTTACCCCACGGACAGGGCTCCGCCACGAGCAGTACTTC.